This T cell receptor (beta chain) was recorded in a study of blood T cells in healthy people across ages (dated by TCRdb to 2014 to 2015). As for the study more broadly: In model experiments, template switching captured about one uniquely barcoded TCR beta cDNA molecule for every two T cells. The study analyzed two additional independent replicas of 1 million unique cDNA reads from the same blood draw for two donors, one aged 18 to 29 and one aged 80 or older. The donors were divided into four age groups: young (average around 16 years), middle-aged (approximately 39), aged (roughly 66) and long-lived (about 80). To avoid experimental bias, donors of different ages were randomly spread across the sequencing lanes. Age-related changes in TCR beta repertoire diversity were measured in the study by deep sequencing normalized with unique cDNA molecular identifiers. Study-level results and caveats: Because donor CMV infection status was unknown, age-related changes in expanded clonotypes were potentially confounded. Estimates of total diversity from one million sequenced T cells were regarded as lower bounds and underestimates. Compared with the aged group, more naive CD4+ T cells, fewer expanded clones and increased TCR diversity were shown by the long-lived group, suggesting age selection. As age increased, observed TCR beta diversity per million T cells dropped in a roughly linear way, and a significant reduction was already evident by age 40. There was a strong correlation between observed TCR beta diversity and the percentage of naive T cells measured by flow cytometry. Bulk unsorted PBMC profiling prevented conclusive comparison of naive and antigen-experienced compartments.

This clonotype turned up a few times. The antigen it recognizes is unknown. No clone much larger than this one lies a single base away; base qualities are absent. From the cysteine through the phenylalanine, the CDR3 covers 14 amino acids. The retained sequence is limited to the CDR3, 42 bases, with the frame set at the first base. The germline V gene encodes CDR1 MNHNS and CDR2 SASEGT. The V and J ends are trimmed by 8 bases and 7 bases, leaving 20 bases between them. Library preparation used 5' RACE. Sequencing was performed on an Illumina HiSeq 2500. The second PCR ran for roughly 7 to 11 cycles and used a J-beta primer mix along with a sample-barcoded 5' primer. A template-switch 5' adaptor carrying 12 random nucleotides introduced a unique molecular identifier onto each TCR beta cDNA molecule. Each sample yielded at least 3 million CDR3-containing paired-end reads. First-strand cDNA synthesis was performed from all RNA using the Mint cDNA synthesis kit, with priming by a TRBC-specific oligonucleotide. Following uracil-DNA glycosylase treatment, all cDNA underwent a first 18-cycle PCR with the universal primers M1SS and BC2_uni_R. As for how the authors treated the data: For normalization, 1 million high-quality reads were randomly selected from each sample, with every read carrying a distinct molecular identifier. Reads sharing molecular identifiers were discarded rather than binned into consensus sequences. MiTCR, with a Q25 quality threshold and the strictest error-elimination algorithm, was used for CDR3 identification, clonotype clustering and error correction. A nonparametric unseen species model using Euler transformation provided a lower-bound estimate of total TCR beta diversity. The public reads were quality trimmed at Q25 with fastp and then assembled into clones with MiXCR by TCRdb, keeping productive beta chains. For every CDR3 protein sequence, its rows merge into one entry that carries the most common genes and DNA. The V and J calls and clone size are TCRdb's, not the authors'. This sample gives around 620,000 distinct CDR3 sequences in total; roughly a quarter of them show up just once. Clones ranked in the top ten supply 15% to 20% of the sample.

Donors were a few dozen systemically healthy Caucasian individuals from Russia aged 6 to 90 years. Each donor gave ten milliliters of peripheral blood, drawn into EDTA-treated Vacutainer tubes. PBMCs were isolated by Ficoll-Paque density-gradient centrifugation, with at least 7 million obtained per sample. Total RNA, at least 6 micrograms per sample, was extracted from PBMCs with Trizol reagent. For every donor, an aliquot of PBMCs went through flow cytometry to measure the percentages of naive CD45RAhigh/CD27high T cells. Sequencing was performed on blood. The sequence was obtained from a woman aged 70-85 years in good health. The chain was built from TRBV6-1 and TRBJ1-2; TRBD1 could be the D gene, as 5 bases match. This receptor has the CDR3 CASGERGSLPGYTF. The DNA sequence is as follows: TGTGCCAGCGGGGAGAGGGGCAGTCTGCCTGGCTACACCTTC.